The present TCR beta chain was sequenced within a study of blood T cell repertoires in COVID-19. Study-wide context: Donors in the United States, Italy and Spain gave samples during acute or convalescent COVID-19.

Repertoires were generated with immunoSEQ multiplex PCR, while TCRdb's copy carries only in-frame clones and drops some. Among 25,000 to 35,000 clones listed, 88% were seen once. The sample taken for sequencing was peripheral blood. This clonotype originated in a human donor in a cohort sampled during active COVID-19.

The CDR3 DNA reads TGTGCCAGCTCACCCGGGATCTACGAGCAGTACTTC. Its protein product is CASSPGIYEQYF. This chain connects TRBV18 to TRBJ2-7, with D perhaps matching TRBD2 (5 bases). V lost 3 bases to trimming and J lost 3 bases, with 6 bases between them. CDR1 is KGHSH, CDR2 LQKENI, per germline. CDR3 length: 12 residues.